One and the same sample provided the 17 T cell receptor beta chains below, sequenced in a study of resident and recirculating memory T cells in vitiligo. The repertoire was sequenced with immunoSEQ multiplex PCR; TCRdb's copy has only in-frame clones and lacks some. This sample has roughly 40,000 clones, with over 90% found just once. Material: blood. These receptors originate from a male donor with vitiligo.

The rearrangement uses TRBV7-3 and TRBJ2-7; TRBD2 aligns across 8 bases. Germline V gene data show CDR1 as SGHTA and CDR2 as FQGTGA. CDR3 length: 16 amino acids. Trimming at V came to 6 bases and at J to 5 bases, leaving 15 bases not matched to a gene. The CDR3 sequence is CASRTRGGLNVDEQYF. As DNA, the CDR3 is TGTGCCAGCAGGACACGGGGGGGGCTAAACGTGGACGAGCAGTACTTC. Combining the CDR3 with reference TRBV7-3 and TRBJ2-7 gives the whole variable domain GAGVSQTPSNKVTEKGKYVELRCDPISGHTALYWYRQSLGQGPEFLIYFQGTGAADDSGLPNDRFFAVRPEGSVSTLKIQRTERGDSAVYLCASRTRGGLNVDEQYFGPGTRLTVT.

This chain joins TRBV7-6 and TRBJ1-1; D is possibly TRBD1 (6 bases). CDR1 and CDR2 from the germline V gene are SGHVS and FNYEAQ. The CDR3 spans 18 residues. Trimming shortened V by 5 bases and J by 4 bases, and 26 bases separated the two germline ends. This CDR3 reads CASSLIGGGPRAVTEAFF. CDR3 bases: TGTGCCAGCAGCCTTATAGGGGGGGGACCGAGGGCGGTCACTGAAGCTTTCTTT.

This clone was observed a few times. The chain links TRBV12-5 to TRBJ1-3; no definite D call. V was cut by 8 bases and J by 1 base, with 12 bases left in between. The CDR3 is made up of 14 amino acids. Looked up from germline, CDR1 is LGHNT and CDR2 is FRNRAP. The CDR3, as DNA: TGTGCTAGTCGGAGCGAGAGATCTGGAAACACCATATATTTT. It codes for CASRSERSGNTIYF.

This clone was found once. The chain combines TRBV18 with TRBJ2-5, with 8 bases aligning to TRBD2. Germline CDR1 and CDR2: KGHSH and LQKENI. J gave up 1 base and V 3 bases, and 4 bases lay outside the gene matches. The CDR3 length is 15 residues. This CDR3 is CASSPTSGVQETQYF. The CDR3 DNA sequence: TGTGCCAGCTCACCCACTAGCGGAGTCCAAGAGACCCAGTACTTC. Supplemented by reference TRBV18 and TRBJ2-5, the full variable domain reads NAGVMQNPRHLVRRRGQEARLRCSPMKGHSHVYWYRQLPEEGLKFMVYLQKENIIDESGMPKERFSAEFPKEGPSILRIQQVVRGDSAAYFCASSPTSGVQETQYFGPGTRLLVL.

The chain couples TRBV9 to TRBJ2-5; 10 bases are shared with TRBD2. V lost 5 bases, J lost 6 bases, and 7 bases stayed unmatched. Per the germline V gene, CDR1 is SGDLS and CDR2 is YYNGEE. This CDR3 comprises 14 residues. The CDR3 reads CASSRSGGAQTQYF. The CDR3 coding sequence is TGTGCCAGCAGTAGAAGCGGGGGGGCGCAGACCCAGTACTTC. The full variable domain, completed using reference TRBV9 and TRBJ2-5, is DSGVTQTPKHLITATGQRVTLRCSPRSGDLSVYWYQQSLDQGLQFLIQYYNGEERAKGNILERFSAQQFPDLHSELNLSSLELGDSALYFCASSRSGGAQTQYFGPGTRLLVL.

This rearrangement joins TRBV6-4 to TRBJ1-6, with D maybe TRBD1 (5 bases). The CDR3 extends over 15 amino acids. Trimming took 2 bases from V and 9 from J, leaving 14 bases between them. CDR1 and CDR2 from the germline V gene are MRHNA and SNTAGT. CDR3 residues: CASSDAGGGSSPLHF. The DNA of the CDR3 is TGTGCCAGCAGTGACGCCGGGGGGGGGAGTTCACCCCTCCACTTT.

This chain joins TRBV30 and TRBJ2-3; TRBD1 aligns across 8 bases. Per the germline V gene, CDR1 is GTSNPN and CDR2 is SVGIG (reference sequence). This CDR3 has 15 residues. V lost 0 bases to trimming and J lost 4 bases; unmatched junction nucleotides: 6. CDR3 in DNA: TGTGCCTGGAGTGTGCGACAGGGGCATCCAGATACGCAGTATTTT. Translation gives CAWSVRQGHPDTQYF.

The V gene is TRBV11-1, the J gene TRBJ2-1; 9 bases map to TRBD1. V shed 0 bases and J 8 bases; nucleotides not matched to a gene: 11. Germline assignment: CDR1 SGHAT and CDR2 FQDESV (reference sequence). The CDR3 is made up of 17 amino acids. CDR3 in DNA: TGTGCCAGCAGCTTAGCGGAGGGGACAGGGTTTGTTGATGAGCAGTTCTTC. Its translation is CASSLAEGTGFVDEQFF.

This clone was picked up one time. The V gene is TRBV18, the J gene TRBJ2-1, with D hard to call. In germline, CDR1 is KGHSH, CDR2 LQKENI. The CDR3 covers 14 residues. V lost 3 bases and J lost 10, with 16 bases in between. CDR3: CASSPTSGGWEQFF. For the CDR3, the DNA is TGTGCCAGCTCACCCACGTCTGGTGGCTGGGAGCAGTTCTTC.

The CDR3 loop reads CASSIQQGAEAFF. CDR3 sequence (DNA): TGTGCCAGTAGTATACAACAGGGGGCTGAAGCTTTCTTT. V usage is TRBV19 and J usage is TRBJ1-1; the match to TRBD1 covers 8 bases. The germline V gene encodes CDR1 LNHDA and CDR2 SQIVND (reference sequence). CDR3 length equals 13 residues. V was pared by 2 bases and J by 6 bases, with 2 bases of the junction left unmatched.

This chain connects TRBV6-5 to TRBJ2-7; D may be TRBD2 (6 bases). From germline, CDR1 is MNHEY and CDR2 SVGAGI. The CDR3 covers 16 residues. V was pared by 0 bases and J by 4 bases, with 16 bases between. CDR3 protein: CASSYSSGTYGYEQYF. The CDR3 DNA follows: TGTGCCAGCAGTTACTCGTCCGGGACTTATGGATACGAGCAGTACTTC.

The chain couples TRBV10-1 to TRBJ1-1, with 8 bases fitting TRBD1. The CDR3 contains 11 residues. The V and J ends lost 4 bases and 10 bases, in that order; junction bases with no gene match: 2. The V gene's germline CDR1 is WNHNN and CDR2 SYGVQD (reference sequence). CDR3 nucleotides: TGCGCCAGCAGTGGAGGACAGGGAGCTTTCTTT. The encoded protein is CASSGGQGAFF.

The chain employs TRBV9 and TRBJ2-2, with 7 bases aligning to TRBD1. This CDR3 contains 17 residues. CDR1 is SGDLS and CDR2 is YYNGEE in the germline V gene. Trimming took 1 base from V and 0 from J; bases not matched to a gene: 6. The CDR3 sequence is CASSVPEGTANTGELFF. As DNA, the CDR3 is TGTGCCAGCAGCGTACCCGAGGGGACAGCGAACACCGGGGAGCTGTTTTTT.

This chain joins TRBV6-5 and TRBJ2-1; no clear D gene. Germline V CDR1 and CDR2: MNHEY, SVGAGI. V was pared by 0 bases and J by 0 bases, with 6 bases between. CDR3 length equals 15 residues. DNA for the CDR3: TGTGCCAGCAGTTACTCTGCGGACTCCTACAATGAGCAGTTCTTC. Amino acid sequence: CASSYSADSYNEQFF.

The rearrangement uses TRBV4-1 and TRBJ2-5; perhaps TRBD1 as D (5 bases). The germline V gene has CDR1 MGHRA and CDR2 YSYEKL. Trimming took off 4 bases at V and 1 base at J, with 10 bases between the two ends. The CDR3 loop spans 14 amino acids. The CDR3 sequence: CASSPHRFQETQYF. In nucleotides, the CDR3 is TGCGCCAGCAGCCCACACAGGTTCCAAGAGACCCAGTACTTC.

The rearrangement links TRBV5-1 to TRBJ2-5, with 9 bases that match TRBD1. V was clipped by 4 bases and J by 5 bases; unmatched bases: 15. The CDR3 covers 17 residues. The V gene's germline CDR1 is SGHRS and CDR2 YFSETQ. CDR3 in amino acids: CASSAVSDRGSYETQYF. As DNA, the CDR3 is TGCGCCAGCAGCGCGGTTTCTGACAGGGGGTCTTACGAGACCCAGTACTTC.

This clone came up a few times. The chain joins TRBV4-1 to TRBJ1-5, with D uncertain. Germline values: CDR1 MGHRA, CDR2 YSYEKL. The CDR3 loop spans 17 amino acids. The germline V and J ends were trimmed by 1 base and 2 bases, with 15 bases remaining between them. The CDR3 sequence is CASSQGRLVVGNQPQHF. The CDR3 DNA follows: TGCGCCAGCAGCCAAGGGCGCCTAGTCGTCGGCAATCAGCCCCAGCATTTT.